Below, 20 T cell receptor beta chains from the same sample are listed, as sequenced in a study of cytotoxic CD8 clonotypes in ibrutinib-treated CLL listed by TCRdb under 2021. What the time point label conveys for this sample: around 25 months on ibrutinib. The library was made by the immunoSEQ multiplex PCR assay. As stored in TCRdb, this immuneACCESS dataset retains in-frame rearrangements with V and J assigned. A fraction of the clones does not appear; measured against another copy, unresolved V genes explain less than half of the discrepancy, and the remainder lacks a known reason. This sample has about 50,000 clones in its table, and 57% of those were observed once. Roughly a quarter of the sample is taken by the ten largest. The sequenced sample was PBMCs, obtained after 24 months of ibrutinib treatment. The origin of the receptors is a human donor with chronic lymphocytic leukemia.

The rearrangement uses TRBV6-6 and TRBJ2-2; a weak D match, TRBD2 (5 bases). Germline V gene lookup returns CDR1 MNHNY and CDR2 SVGAGI (reference sequence). Trimming shortened V by 8 bases and J by 0 bases, and 7 bases separated the two germline ends. The CDR3 totals 13 residues. The chain's CDR3 is CASRGSNTGELFF. For the CDR3, the DNA is TGTGCCAGCCGGGGATCGAACACCGGGGAGCTGTTTTTT.

The DNA for the CDR3 is TGTGCCAGCAGTTCCACAGGGGGCGAAGATATCTATGGCTACACCTTC. Protein sequence: CASSSTGGEDIYGYTF. The rearrangement joins TRBV6-5 to TRBJ1-2; 9 bases map to TRBD1. J gave up 4 bases and V 4 bases, and 10 bases lay outside the gene matches. The CDR3 consists of 16 residues. Germline values: CDR1 MNHEY, CDR2 SVGAGI.

This clone has just a few counts. The rearrangement links TRBV19 to TRBJ1-2; D ambiguous. CDR1 is LNHDA and CDR2 is SQIVND in the germline V gene (reference sequence). V dropped 5 bases and J dropped 6 bases, with 10 bases sitting between them. This CDR3 is built from 12 residues. Here the CDR3 reads CASSPRANGYTF. In nucleotides, the CDR3 is TGTGCCAGTAGTCCCCGGGCGAATGGCTACACCTTC.

J is TRBJ2-7 and V is TRBV9; D could derive from TRBD1 or TRBD2 (6 bases each). CDR3 length: 14 amino acids. V lost 0 bases, J lost 3 bases, and 10 bases lay in between. Germline CDR1 reads SGDLS; CDR2 reads YYNGEE. CDR3 in amino acids: CASSVEGGGYEQYF. DNA for the CDR3: TGTGCCAGCAGCGTAGAGGGGGGCGGCTACGAGCAGTACTTC.

This sequence joins TRBV5-8 and TRBJ2-3; D unclear. Germline loops: CDR1 SGHTS, CDR2 YDEGEE. Trimming left V 6 bases short and J 2 bases short, with 7 bases between. The CDR3 is 12 amino acids. As DNA, the CDR3 is TGTGCCAGCAAACAAGACACAGATACGCAGTATTTT. It is translated as CASKQDTDTQYF.

V usage is TRBV7-9 and J usage is TRBJ1-1; D ambiguous. Germline assignment: CDR1 SEHNR and CDR2 FQNEAQ (reference sequence). This CDR3 spans 14 amino acids. Trimming shortened V by 2 bases and J by 0 bases, and 7 bases separated the two germline ends. The CDR3 sequence: CASSLMGLNTEAFF. The CDR3 bases are TGTGCCAGCAGCTTAATGGGGTTGAACACTGAAGCTTTCTTT.

This chain joins TRBV19 and TRBJ2-1; 14 positions agree with TRBD2. In germline, CDR1 is LNHDA, CDR2 SQIVND (reference sequence). Trimming removed 6 bases from V and 6 bases from J; junction bases left unmatched: 13. CDR3 length: 18 amino acids. The CDR3 DNA sequence: TGTGCCAGTAGCGTTCTCCCGGGACTAGCGGGGGTATTCAATGAGCAGTTCTTC. Translating it yields CASSVLPGLAGVFNEQFF. Based on the CDR3 plus reference TRBV19 and TRBJ2-1, the full variable domain is DGGITQSPKYLFRKEGQNVTLSCEQNLNHDAMYWYRQDPGQGLRLIYYSQIVNDFQKGDIAEGYSVSREKKESFPLTVTSAQKNPTAFYLCASSVLPGLAGVFNEQFFGPGTRLTVL.

The chain uses TRBV7-6 and TRBJ2-5; D is unclear. The germline V gene has CDR1 SGHVS and CDR2 FNYEAQ. With 7 bases removed from V and 2 bases from J, the gap between germline ends came to 5 bases. This CDR3 spans 11 amino acids. DNA for the CDR3: TGTGCCAGCACTCCACAAGAGACCCAGTACTTC. This sequence encodes CASTPQETQYF.

The chain uses TRBV23-1 and TRBJ2-5, with D unresolved. TRBV23-1 is marked as an open reading frame, function uncertain. V was shortened by 6 bases and J by 1 base, with 12 bases between the two germline ends. This CDR3 is 14 amino acids long. The CDR3 region has the DNA TGCGCCAGCAGCTCCCCTGGGTCCCAAGAGACCCAGTACTTC. This sequence encodes CASSSPGSQETQYF.

The count of this clone is one. The chain recombines TRBV6-1 with TRBJ1-1; a weak D match, TRBD1 (6 bases). V lost 10 bases and J lost 1, with 10 bases in between. The CDR3 loop spans 12 amino acids. Germline CDR1 reads MNHNS; CDR2 reads SASEGT. The CDR3 DNA follows: TGTGCCATCACAGGGTGGAACACTGAAGCTTTCTTT. Protein product: CAITGWNTEAFF.

This clone was seen repeatedly, ten times or more. Within the sample, other DNA sequences also encode this same CDR3. This sequence joins TRBV27 and TRBJ1-1, with D perhaps matching TRBD1 (6 bases). The CDR3 has 15 amino acids. CDR1 MNHEY and CDR2 SMNVEV come from the germline V gene (reference sequence). V lost 6 bases and J lost 1, with 15 bases in between. CDR3 amino acids: CASRASGAGNTEAFF. CDR3 bases: TGTGCCAGCAGAGCTTCAGGGGCGGGGAACACTGAAGCTTTCTTT.

The V and J genes are TRBV2 and TRBJ1-1, with D tentatively TRBD1 (6 bases). V lost 6 bases and J 0 bases, leaving 14 bases between the germline ends. This CDR3 contains 15 residues. The germline V gene encodes CDR1 SNHLY and CDR2 FYNNEI. CDR3 DNA sequence: TGTGCCAGCAGCCCACAGGGTTCCGTGAACACTGAAGCTTTCTTT. Amino acids: CASSPQGSVNTEAFF.

This clone was seen a few times. V usage is TRBV5-1 and J usage is TRBJ1-6; D call uncertain. Germline assignment: CDR1 SGHRS and CDR2 YFSETQ. The CDR3 sequence is 15 residues long. Between the trimmed V and J ends, which lost 0 bases and 5 bases, there was a span of 9 bases. The CDR3 loop reads CASSLGSRDNSPLHF. CDR3 DNA sequence: TGCGCCAGCAGCTTGGGGAGTAGAGATAATTCACCCCTCCACTTT.

The chain couples TRBV2 to TRBJ2-2; the D call may be TRBD1 or TRBD2 (5 bases each). The length of the CDR3 is 15 residues. Looked up from germline, CDR1 is SNHLY and CDR2 is FYNNEI. Trimming shortened V by 7 bases and J by 1 base, and 13 bases separated the two germline ends. The CDR3 nucleotides read TGTGCCAGCAAGAGGGGAAGTTGGAACACCGGGGAGCTGTTTTTT. Translating it yields CASKRGSWNTGELFF.

The sample holds one count of this clone. The chain employs TRBV29-1 and TRBJ1-2, with TRBD1 matching 7 bases. The length of the CDR3 is 11 residues. V was clipped by 7 bases and J by 5 bases; unmatched bases: 4. CDR1 and CDR2 from the germline V gene are SQVTM and ANQGSEA. In DNA form, the CDR3 reads TGCAGCGCCTACAGGGGATATGGCTACACCTTC. Its translation: CSAYRGYGYTF.

The DNA for the CDR3 is TGTGCCAGCAGCCCCAGGGTAGCAGGCTACGAGCAGTACTTC. It translates to CASSPRVAGYEQYF. V is TRBV9 and J is TRBJ2-7, with D possibly being TRBD1 (5 bases). The CDR3 sequence is 14 residues long. V lost 4 bases, J lost 3 bases, and 14 bases lay in between. In germline, CDR1 is SGDLS, CDR2 YYNGEE.

The chain links TRBV7-9 to TRBJ2-5; D gene uncertain. The germline gives CDR1 SEHNR, CDR2 FQNEAQ (reference sequence). Trimming removed 5 bases at V and 9 bases at J, with 22 bases between. This CDR3 has 15 residues. The CDR3 spells CASSPGSLTLMAQYF. CDR3 DNA: TGTGCCAGCAGCCCTGGTTCTCTAACTCTTATGGCCCAGTACTTC.

Here the CDR3 DNA reads TGTGCCAGCAGCTTGGATGGGAATCCCTACGAGCAGTACTTC. Translated, it gives CASSLDGNPYEQYF. The chain combines TRBV5-5 with TRBJ2-7; D uncertain. The germline gives CDR1 SGHKS, CDR2 YYEKEE (reference sequence). CDR3 length: 14 residues. Trimming took off 0 bases at V and 2 bases at J, with 9 bases between the two ends.

This clone has just a few counts. The sample holds other DNA sequences that translate to the same CDR3. This chain connects TRBV5-1 to TRBJ1-1; D not resolved. The germline V gene has CDR1 SGHRS and CDR2 YFSETQ. CDR3 length: 11 residues. With 0 bases removed from V and 8 bases from J, the gap between germline ends came to 5 bases. The CDR3 DNA is TGCGCCAGCAGCTTGGCCGGGGAAGCTTTCTTT. Its protein is CASSLAGEAFF.

This clone was counted a few times. This rearrangement joins TRBV6-9 to TRBJ2-1, with D tentatively TRBD2 (6 bases). The germline V and J ends were trimmed by 6 bases and 4 bases, with 13 bases remaining between them. The germline V gene encodes CDR1 MNHGY and CDR2 SVAAGI. This CDR3 is built from 14 residues. In DNA, the CDR3 is TGTGCCAGCAGCGGGACTCCAAAATACAATGAGCAGTTCTTC. Its protein is CASSGTPKYNEQFF.